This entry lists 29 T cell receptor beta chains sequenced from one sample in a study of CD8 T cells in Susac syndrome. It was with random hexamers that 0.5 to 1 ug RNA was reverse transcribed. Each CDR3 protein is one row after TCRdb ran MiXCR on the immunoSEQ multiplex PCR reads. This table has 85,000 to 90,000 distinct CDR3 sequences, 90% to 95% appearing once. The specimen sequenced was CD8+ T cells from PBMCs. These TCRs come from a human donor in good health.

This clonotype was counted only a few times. This chain's CDR3 is CASSLGSNTEAFF. The CDR3 coding sequence is TGTGCCAGCAGCTTGGGTTCGAACACTGAAGCTTTCTTT. V usage is TRBV5-6 and J usage is TRBJ1-1, with D hard to call. CDR3 size: 13 residues. Trimming stripped 0 bases from V and 1 base from J, with 4 bases between. Germline V gene sequence: CDR1 SGHDT, CDR2 YYEEEE.

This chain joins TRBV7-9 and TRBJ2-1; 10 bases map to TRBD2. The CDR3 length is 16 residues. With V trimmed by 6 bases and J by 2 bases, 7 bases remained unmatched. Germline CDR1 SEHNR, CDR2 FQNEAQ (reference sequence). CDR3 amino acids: CASRPGTSGAYNEQFF. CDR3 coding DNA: TGTGCCAGCAGACCAGGAACTAGCGGGGCCTACAATGAGCAGTTCTTC.

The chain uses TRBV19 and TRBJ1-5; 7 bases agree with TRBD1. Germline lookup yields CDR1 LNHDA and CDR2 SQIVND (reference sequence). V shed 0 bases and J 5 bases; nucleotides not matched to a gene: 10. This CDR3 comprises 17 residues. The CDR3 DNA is TGTGCCAGTAGTATAGATTCTGACAGGGTATGGCATCAGCCCCAGCATTTT. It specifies CASSIDSDRVWHQPQHF.

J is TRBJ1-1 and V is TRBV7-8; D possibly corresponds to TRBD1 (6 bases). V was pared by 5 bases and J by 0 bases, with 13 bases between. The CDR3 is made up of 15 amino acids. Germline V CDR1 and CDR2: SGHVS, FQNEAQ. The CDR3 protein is CASSIRDTMNTEAFF. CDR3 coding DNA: TGTGCCAGCAGCATCCGGGACACCATGAACACTGAAGCTTTCTTT.

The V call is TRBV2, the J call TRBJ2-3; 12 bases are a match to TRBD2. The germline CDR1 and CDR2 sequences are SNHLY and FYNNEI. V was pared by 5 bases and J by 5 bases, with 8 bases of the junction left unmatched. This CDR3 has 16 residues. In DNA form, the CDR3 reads TGTGCCAGCAGTTCTAGCGGGGGGGCAGCAGAAGATACGCAGTATTTT. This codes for CASSSSGGAAEDTQYF.

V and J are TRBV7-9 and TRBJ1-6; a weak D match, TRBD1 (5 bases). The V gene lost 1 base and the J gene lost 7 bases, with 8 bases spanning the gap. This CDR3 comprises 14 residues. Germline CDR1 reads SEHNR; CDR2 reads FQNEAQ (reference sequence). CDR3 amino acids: CASSLVGGNSPLHF. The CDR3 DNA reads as TGTGCCAGCAGCTTAGTGGGGGGGAATTCACCCCTCCACTTT.

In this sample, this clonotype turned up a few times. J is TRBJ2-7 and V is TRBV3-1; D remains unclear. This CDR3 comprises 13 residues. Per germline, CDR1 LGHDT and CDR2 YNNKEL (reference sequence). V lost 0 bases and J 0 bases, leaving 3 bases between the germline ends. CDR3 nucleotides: TGTGCCAGCAGCCAAGATCTCTCCTACGAGCAGTACTTC. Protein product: CASSQDLSYEQYF.

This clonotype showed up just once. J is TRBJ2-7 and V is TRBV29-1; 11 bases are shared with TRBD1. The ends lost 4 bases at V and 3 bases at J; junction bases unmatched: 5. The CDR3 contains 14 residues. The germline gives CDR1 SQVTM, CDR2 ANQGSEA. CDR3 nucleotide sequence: TGCAGCGTTGCCCCGGGACAGGGGGTCTACGAGCAGTACTTC. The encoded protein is CSVAPGQGVYEQYF.

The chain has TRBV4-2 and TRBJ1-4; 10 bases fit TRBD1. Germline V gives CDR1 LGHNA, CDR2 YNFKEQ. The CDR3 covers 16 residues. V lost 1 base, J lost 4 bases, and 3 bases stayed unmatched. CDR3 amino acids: CASSQVRTGGNEKLFF. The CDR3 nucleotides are TGTGCCAGCAGCCAAGTACGGACAGGGGGTAATGAAAAACTGTTTTTT.

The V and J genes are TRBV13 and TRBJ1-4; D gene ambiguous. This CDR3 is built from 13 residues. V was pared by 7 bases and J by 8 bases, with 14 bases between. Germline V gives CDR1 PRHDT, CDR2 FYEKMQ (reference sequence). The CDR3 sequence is CASKETPGEKLFF. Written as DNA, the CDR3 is TGTGCCAGCAAGGAGACGCCGGGGGAAAAACTGTTTTTT.

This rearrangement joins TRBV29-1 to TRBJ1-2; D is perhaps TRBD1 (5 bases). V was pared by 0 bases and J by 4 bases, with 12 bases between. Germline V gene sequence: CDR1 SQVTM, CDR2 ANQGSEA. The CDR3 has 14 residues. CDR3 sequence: CSVEEVRGVYGYTF. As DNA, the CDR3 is TGCAGCGTTGAAGAGGTTAGGGGTGTCTATGGCTACACCTTC. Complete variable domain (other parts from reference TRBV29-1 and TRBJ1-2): SAVISQKPSRDICQRGTSLTIQCQVDSQVTMMFWYRQQPGQSLTLIATANQGSEATYESGFVIDKFPISRPNLTFSTLTVSNMSPEDSSIYLCSVEEVRGVYGYTFGSGTRLTVV.

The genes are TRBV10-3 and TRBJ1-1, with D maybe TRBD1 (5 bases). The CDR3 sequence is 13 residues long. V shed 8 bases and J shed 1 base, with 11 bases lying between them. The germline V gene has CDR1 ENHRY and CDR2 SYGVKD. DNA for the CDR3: TGTGCCATCGCTCAGGGCCAGAACACTGAAGCTTTCTTT. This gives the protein CAIAQGQNTEAFF.

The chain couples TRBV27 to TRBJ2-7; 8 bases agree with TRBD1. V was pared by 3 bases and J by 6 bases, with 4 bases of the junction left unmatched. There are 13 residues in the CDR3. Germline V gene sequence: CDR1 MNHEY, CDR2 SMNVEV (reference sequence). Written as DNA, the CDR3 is TGTGCCAGCAGTTTCAGACAGGGGAGCGAGCAGTACTTC. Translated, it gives CASSFRQGSEQYF.

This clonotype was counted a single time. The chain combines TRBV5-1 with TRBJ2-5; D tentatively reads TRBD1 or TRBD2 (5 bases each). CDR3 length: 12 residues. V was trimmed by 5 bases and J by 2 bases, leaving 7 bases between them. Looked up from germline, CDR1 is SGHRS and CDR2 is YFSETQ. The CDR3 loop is CASRGEQETQYF. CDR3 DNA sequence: TGCGCCAGCAGGGGGGAACAAGAGACCCAGTACTTC.

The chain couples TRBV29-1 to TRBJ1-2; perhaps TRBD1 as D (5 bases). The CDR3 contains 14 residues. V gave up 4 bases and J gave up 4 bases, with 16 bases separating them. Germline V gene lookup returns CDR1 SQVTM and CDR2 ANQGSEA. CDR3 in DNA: TGCAGCGTTGTGGGGACGTCGGGCGCCTATGGCTACACCTTC. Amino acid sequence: CSVVGTSGAYGYTF. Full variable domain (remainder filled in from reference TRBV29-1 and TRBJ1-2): SAVISQKPSRDICQRGTSLTIQCQVDSQVTMMFWYRQQPGQSLTLIATANQGSEATYESGFVIDKFPISRPNLTFSTLTVSNMSPEDSSIYLCSVVGTSGAYGYTFGSGTRLTVV.

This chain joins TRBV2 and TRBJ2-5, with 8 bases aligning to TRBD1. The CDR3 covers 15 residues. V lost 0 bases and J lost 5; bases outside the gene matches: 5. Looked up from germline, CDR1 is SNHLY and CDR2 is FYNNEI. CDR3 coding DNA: TGTGCCAGCAGTGAAGCGGACAGGGCGGGCGAGACCCAGTACTTC. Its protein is CASSEADRAGETQYF.

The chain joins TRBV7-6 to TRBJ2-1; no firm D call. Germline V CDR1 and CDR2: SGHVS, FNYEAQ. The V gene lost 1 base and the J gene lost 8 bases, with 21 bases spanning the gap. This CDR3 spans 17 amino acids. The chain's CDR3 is CASSLELRQAPLYEQFF. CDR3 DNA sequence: TGTGCCAGCAGCTTAGAGCTCAGGCAGGCCCCACTCTATGAGCAGTTCTTC.

The CDR3 DNA reads as TGCGCCAGCAGCCAAACCGGGACAGGGGGCCGCAATGAGCAGTTCTTC. Its translation: CASSQTGTGGRNEQFF. The chain has TRBV4-1 and TRBJ2-1; 12 bases are shared with TRBD1. This CDR3 spans 16 amino acids. Trimming cost V 2 bases and J 6 bases; bases outside gene matches: 5. Germline CDR1 is MGHRA and CDR2 is YSYEKL.

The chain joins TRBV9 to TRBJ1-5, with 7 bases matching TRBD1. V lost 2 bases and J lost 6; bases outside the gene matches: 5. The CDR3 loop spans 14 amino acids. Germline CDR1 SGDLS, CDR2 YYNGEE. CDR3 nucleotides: TGTGCCAGCAGCGTCGGACAGGCGGGTCAGCCCCAGCATTTT. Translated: CASSVGQAGQPQHF.

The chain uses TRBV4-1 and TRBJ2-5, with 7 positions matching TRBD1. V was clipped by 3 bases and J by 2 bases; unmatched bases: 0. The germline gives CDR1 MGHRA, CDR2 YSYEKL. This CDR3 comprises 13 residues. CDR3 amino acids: CASSQGQQETQYF. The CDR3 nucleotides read TGCGCCAGCAGCCAGGGACAGCAAGAGACCCAGTACTTC.

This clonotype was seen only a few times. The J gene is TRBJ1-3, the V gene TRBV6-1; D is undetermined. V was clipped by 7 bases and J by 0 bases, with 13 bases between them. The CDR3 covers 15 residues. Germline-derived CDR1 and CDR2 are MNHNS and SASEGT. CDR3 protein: CASIDGLISGNTIYF. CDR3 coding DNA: TGTGCCAGCATAGATGGACTGATCTCTGGAAACACCATATATTTT.

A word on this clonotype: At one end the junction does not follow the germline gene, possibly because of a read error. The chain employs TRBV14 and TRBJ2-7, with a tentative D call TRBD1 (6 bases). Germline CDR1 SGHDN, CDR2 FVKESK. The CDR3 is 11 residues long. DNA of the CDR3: TGTGCCAGCAGCCAAGGGACAGCGAGTAACTTC. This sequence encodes CASSQGTASNF.

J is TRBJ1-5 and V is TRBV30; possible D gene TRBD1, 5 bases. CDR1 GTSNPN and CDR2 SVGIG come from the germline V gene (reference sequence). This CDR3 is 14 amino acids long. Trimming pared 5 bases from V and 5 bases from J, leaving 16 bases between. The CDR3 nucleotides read TGTGCCTGGGGCTTCATTGACAGTTATCAGCCCCAGCATTTT. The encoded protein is CAWGFIDSYQPQHF.

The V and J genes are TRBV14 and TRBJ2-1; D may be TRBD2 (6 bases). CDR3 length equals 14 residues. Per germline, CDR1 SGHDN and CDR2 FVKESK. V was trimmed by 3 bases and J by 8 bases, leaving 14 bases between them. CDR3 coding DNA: TGTGCCAGCAGCCATTTCCAGGGAGGACATGAGCAGTTCTTC. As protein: CASSHFQGGHEQFF.

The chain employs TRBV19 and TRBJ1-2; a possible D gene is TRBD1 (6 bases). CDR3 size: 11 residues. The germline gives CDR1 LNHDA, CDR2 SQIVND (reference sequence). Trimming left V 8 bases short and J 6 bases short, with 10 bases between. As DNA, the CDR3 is TGTGCCAGTGTGGGGGGCCATGGCTACACCTTC. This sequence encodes CASVGGHGYTF.

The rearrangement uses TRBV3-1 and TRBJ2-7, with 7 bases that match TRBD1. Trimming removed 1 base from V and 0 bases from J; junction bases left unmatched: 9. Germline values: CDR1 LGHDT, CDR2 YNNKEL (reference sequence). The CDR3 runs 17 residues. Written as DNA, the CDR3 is TGTGCCAGCAGCCAAGCGGGTGAGGGACAGAGCTCCTACGAGCAGTACTTC. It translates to CASSQAGEGQSSYEQYF.

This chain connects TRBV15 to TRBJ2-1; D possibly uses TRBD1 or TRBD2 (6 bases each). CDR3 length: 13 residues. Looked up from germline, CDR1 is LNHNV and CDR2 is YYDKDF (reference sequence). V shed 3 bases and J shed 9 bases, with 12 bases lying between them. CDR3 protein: CATSRGGVGEQFF. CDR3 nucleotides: TGTGCCACCAGCAGGGGGGGCGTCGGTGAGCAGTTCTTC.

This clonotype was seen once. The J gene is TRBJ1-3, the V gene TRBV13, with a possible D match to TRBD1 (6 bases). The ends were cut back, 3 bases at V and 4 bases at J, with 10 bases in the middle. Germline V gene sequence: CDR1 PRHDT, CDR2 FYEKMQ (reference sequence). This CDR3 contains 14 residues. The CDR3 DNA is TGTGCCAGCAGCTTTTATGGACAGGGAAACACCATATATTTT. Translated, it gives CASSFYGQGNTIYF.

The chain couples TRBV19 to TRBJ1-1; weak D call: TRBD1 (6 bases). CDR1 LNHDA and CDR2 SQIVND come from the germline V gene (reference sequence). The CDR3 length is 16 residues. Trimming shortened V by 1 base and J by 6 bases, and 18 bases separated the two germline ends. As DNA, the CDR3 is TGTGCCAGTAGTATAGGGGCGGGGGCGCTAACTCCTGAAGCTTTCTTT. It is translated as CASSIGAGALTPEAFF. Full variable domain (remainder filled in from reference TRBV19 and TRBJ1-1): DGGITQSPKYLFRKEGQNVTLSCEQNLNHDAMYWYRQDPGQGLRLIYYSQIVNDFQKGDIAEGYSVSREKKESFPLTVTSAQKNPTAFYLCASSIGAGALTPEAFFGQGTRLTVV.